These T cell receptor beta chains were read from a single sample in a study of blood T cell repertoires in COVID-19. Libraries were prepared by immunoSEQ multiplex PCR; TCRdb keeps only in-frame clonotypes and omits some of them. The sample holds a few hundred thousand clones, roughly 88% seen once. Sequenced material: peripheral blood. The receptor source for this set is a woman in her thirties with COVID-19, enrolled during active disease. CDR3s include the opening cysteine and the closing phenylalanine or tryptophan. The D gene is left open where the match is weak. Size is stated for part of the rows, as once, few or many counts, or as a class when the clone is expanded.

J,size,V,D,length,DNA,CDR3
TRBJ1-6,-,TRBV19,-,15,TGTGCCAGTAGTCCACAAGCCCAGGGTAATTCACCCCTCCACTTT,CASSPQAQGNSPLHF
TRBJ2-1,-,TRBV24-1,-,13,TGTGCCACCAGGGACGGAGTGCGGGATGAGCAGTTCTTC,CATRDGVRDEQFF
TRBJ2-3,-,TRBV6-4,-,15,TGTGCCAGCAGTGAAGAACAGGGGGGGACAGATACGCAGTATTTT,CASSEEQGGTDTQYF
TRBJ2-7,once,TRBV3-1/TRBV3-2,-,15,TGTGCCAGCAGCCAACCCCAAGTGTTTCCGAGCGAGCAGTACTTC,CASSQPQVFPSEQYF
TRBJ1-2,-,TRBV30,-,15,TGTGCCTGGAGTGTAGAGATCAGGGAAGGGAATGGCTACACCTTC,CAWSVEIREGNGYTF
TRBJ2-5,once,TRBV5-5,-,13,TGTGCCAGCAGCCCTCTTAGTATAGAGACCCAGTACTTC,CASSPLSIETQYF
TRBJ2-7,-,TRBV15,TRBD1,15,TGTGCCACCAGCAAAGCGGACAGGGCTAGCTACGAGCAGTACTTC,CATSKADRASYEQYF
TRBJ2-7,-,TRBV23-1,TRBD1,16,TGCGCCAGCAGTCAGACTACGGGACAGGTCGGCTACGAGCAGTACTTC,CASSQTTGQVGYEQYF
TRBJ1-3,-,TRBV7-8,-,16,TGTGCCAGCAGCTTAGCGCTCAGGGGCTCTGGAAACACCATATATTTT,CASSLALRGSGNTIYF
TRBJ1-6,-,TRBV6-5,-,14,TGTGCCAGCTGTAGCCGGAGTTATAATTCACCCCTCCACTTT,CASCSRSYNSPLHF
TRBJ2-7,-,TRBV5-1,-,15,TGCGCCAGCAGCTTGGCCGGGATGGCTGGATACGAGCAGTACTTC,CASSLAGMAGYEQYF
TRBJ2-1,once,TRBV3-1/TRBV3-2,-,17,TGTGCCAGCAGCCTTACCCGAGGGGGATTCTCCTACAATGAGCAGTTCTTC,CASSLTRGGFSYNEQFF
TRBJ1-5,few,TRBV2,-,11,TGTGCCAGCAGTGATTCAGGGCCCCAGCATTTT,CASSDSGPQHF
TRBJ1-1,few,TRBV5-1,-,14,TGCGCCAGCAGCTTGGCCTCGTCCGGCGGTGAAGCTTTCTTT,CASSLASSGGEAFF
TRBJ2-3,-,TRBV19,TRBD2,16,TGTGCCAGTAGTCCGACTAGCGGGAGGGCCGGAGATACGCAGTATTTT,CASSPTSGRAGDTQYF
TRBJ2-1,-,TRBV13,TRBD1,13,TGTGCCAGCAGCTCCAGGGGGCTCAATGAGCAGTTCTTC,CASSSRGLNEQFF